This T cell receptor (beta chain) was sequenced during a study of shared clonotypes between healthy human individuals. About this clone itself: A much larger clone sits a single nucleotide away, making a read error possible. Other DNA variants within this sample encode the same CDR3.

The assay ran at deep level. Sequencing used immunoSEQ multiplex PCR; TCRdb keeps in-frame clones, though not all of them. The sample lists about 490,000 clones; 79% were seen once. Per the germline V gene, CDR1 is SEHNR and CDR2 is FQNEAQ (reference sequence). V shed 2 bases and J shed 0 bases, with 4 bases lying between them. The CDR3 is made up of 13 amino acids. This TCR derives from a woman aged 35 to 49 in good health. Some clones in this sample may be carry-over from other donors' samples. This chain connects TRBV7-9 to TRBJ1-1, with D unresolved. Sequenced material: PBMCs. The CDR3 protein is CASSLTVNTEAFF. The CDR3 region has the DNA TGTGCCAGCAGCTTAACAGTGAACACTGAAGCTTTCTTT.